The following is a T cell receptor beta chain sequence with its context. These data are taken from a study of blood T cell repertoires in COVID-19. Study background: Both acute and convalescent COVID-19 samples were obtained from the United States, Italy and Spain. Sample material is recorded as cDNA or gDNA derived from T cells, B-cell-depleted T cells, or PBMCs.

Study processing details: Reference gene primer amplification gave nucleated cell count estimates. Sequencing used immunoSEQ multiplex PCR; TCRdb keeps in-frame clones, though not all of them. V, J and clone size are those of that table, while D and trimming were read from the DNA. Altogether roughly 82,000 clones are present, roughly 86% being singletons, with the ten largest covering roughly 10%. CDR1 and CDR2 from the germline V gene are SGHDT and YYEEEE. The CDR3 is 15 residues long. After removal of 1 base from V and 8 bases from J, the junction contained 9 bases not matched to a gene. The V gene is TRBV5-6, the J gene TRBJ1-2, with 9 nucleotides matching TRBD1. Sequenced input: peripheral blood. The sequence came from a man aged 55 to 69 with acute or convalescent COVID-19. The CDR3 loop is CASSLFTGGAEGYTF. The CDR3, as DNA: TGTGCCAGCAGCTTGTTCACAGGGGGCGCGGAAGGCTACACCTTC.